Detailed here is one T cell receptor (beta chain). Its target is not known. This entry belongs to a study of siplizumab effects on memory and regulatory T cells. TCRdb's table, derived via immunoSEQ multiplex PCR, lists solely in-frame clones and lacks some. This sample has some 120,000 clones, with about 95% found just once. Findings of the study overall: Naive T cells were seen as more diverse than memory cells and as major alloresponse contributors. Neither a naive nor a memory phenotype was assignable to roughly 75-96% of proliferating CD4+ or CD8+ clones.

The V segment lost 1 base and the J segment 0 bases; nucleotides outside the gene matches: 8. The CDR3 is 17 residues long. Germline assignment: CDR1 MGHRA and CDR2 YSYEKL. Material: non-Treg CD4+ T cells sorted from blood. The chain recombines TRBV4-1 with TRBJ2-7; TRBD2 matches 8 bases. The sequence derives from a human donor in good health. Here the CDR3 reads CASSQVPELAGSYEQYF. CDR3 DNA sequence: TGCGCCAGCAGCCAAGTCCCAGAGCTAGCGGGCTCCTACGAGCAGTACTTC.